The source of this T cell receptor beta chain is a study of blood T cell repertoires in COVID-19. On the study more broadly: The origin of the acute and convalescent COVID-19 samples was the United States, Italy and Spain. PBMCs, B-cell-depleted T cells, or T cells were the source of the cDNA or gDNA that made up the material.

Germline V lookup: CDR1 GTSNPN, CDR2 SVGIG (reference sequence). The CDR3 runs to 14 residues. V dropped 4 bases and J dropped 0 bases, with 12 bases sitting between them. Only in-frame clones appear in the TCRdb table, and some are missing; sequencing was by immunoSEQ multiplex PCR. The repertoire holds 270,000 or so clones, with roughly 90% as singletons. Seattle enrolled patients during active infection and tracked them longitudinally. The TCR originated in a woman aged 55-69 years with COVID-19, enrolled during active disease. Sequenced: peripheral blood. The chain joins TRBV30 to TRBJ1-2; D remains ambiguous. CDR3: CAWIEGAANYGYTF. The CDR3 DNA follows: TGTGCCTGGATCGAGGGTGCAGCTAACTATGGCTACACCTTC. The variable domain in full, with the rest retrieved from reference TRBV30 and TRBJ1-2, is SQTIHQWPATLVQPVGSPLSLECTVEGTSNPNLYWYRQAAGRGLQLLFYSVGIGQISSEVPQNLSASRPQDRQFILSSKKLLLSDSGFYLCAWIEGAANYGYTFGSGTRLTVV.